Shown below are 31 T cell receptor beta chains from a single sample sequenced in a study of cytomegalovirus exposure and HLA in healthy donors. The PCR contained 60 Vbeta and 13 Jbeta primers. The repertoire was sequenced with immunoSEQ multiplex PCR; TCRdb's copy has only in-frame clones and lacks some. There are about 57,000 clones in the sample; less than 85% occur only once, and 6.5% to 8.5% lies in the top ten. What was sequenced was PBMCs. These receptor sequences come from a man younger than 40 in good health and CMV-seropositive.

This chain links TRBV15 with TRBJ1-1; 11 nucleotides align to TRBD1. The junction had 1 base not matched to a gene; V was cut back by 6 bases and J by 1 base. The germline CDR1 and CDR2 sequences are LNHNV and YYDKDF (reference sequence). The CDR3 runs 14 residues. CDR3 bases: TGTGCCACCAGGGACAGGGGGCCGAACACTGAAGCTTTCTTT. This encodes CATRDRGPNTEAFF. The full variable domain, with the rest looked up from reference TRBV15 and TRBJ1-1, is DAMVIQNPRYQVTQFGKPVTLSCSQTLNHNVMYWYQQKSSQAPKLLFHYYDKDFNNEADTPDNFQSRRPNTSFCFLDIRSPGLGDTAMYLCATRDRGPNTEAFFGQGTRLTVV.

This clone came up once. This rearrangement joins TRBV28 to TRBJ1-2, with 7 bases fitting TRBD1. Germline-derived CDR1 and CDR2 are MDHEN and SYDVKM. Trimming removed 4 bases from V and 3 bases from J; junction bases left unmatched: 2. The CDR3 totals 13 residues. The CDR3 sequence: CASSYRGYYGYTF. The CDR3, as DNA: TGTGCCAGCAGTTACAGGGGTTACTATGGCTACACCTTC.

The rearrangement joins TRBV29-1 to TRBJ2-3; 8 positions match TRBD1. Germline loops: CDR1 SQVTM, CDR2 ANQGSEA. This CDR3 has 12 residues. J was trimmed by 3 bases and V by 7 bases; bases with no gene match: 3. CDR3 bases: TGCAGCGCCAGACAGGGGACAGATACGCAGTATTTT. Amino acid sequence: CSARQGTDTQYF.

The CDR3 coding sequence is TGTGCCAGCAGTACACAGGGGTTACCCGGGGAGCTGTTTTTT. The encoded protein is CASSTQGLPGELFF. The chain combines TRBV6-4 with TRBJ2-2; 7 bases fit TRBD1. The CDR3 spans 14 residues. V trimming: 5 bases; J trimming: 6 bases; junction bases outside the gene matches: 6. Per the germline V gene, CDR1 is MRHNA and CDR2 is SNTAGT.

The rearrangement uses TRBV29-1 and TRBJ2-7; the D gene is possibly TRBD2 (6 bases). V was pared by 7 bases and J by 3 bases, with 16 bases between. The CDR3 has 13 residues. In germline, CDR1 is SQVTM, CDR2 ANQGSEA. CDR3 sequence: CSGGRGLSYEQYF. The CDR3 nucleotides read TGCAGCGGAGGACGGGGGTTAAGCTACGAGCAGTACTTC.

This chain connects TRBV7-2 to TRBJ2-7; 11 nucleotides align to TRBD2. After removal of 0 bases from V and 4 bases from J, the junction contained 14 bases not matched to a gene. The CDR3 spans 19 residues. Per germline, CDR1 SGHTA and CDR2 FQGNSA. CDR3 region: CASSLASGLAGPFWYEQYF. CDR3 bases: TGTGCCAGCAGCTTAGCTTCCGGACTAGCGGGCCCCTTTTGGTACGAGCAGTACTTC.

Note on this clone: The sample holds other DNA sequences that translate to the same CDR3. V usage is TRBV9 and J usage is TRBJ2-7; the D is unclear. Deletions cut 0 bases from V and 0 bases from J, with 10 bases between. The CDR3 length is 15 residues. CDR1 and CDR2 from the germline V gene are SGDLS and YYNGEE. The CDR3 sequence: CASSVEAGSSYEQYF. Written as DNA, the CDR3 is TGTGCCAGCAGCGTAGAGGCAGGTAGCTCCTACGAGCAGTACTTC.

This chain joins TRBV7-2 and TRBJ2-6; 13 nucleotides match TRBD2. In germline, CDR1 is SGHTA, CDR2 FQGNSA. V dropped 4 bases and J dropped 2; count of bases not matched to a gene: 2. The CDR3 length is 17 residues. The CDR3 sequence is CASSSGLAGTGANVLTF. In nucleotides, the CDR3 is TGTGCCAGCAGCTCGGGACTAGCGGGAACTGGGGCCAACGTCCTGACTTTC.

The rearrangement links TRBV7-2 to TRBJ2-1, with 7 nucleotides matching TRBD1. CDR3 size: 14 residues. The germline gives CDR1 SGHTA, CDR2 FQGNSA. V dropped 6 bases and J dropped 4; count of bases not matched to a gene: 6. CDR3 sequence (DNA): TGTGCCAGCAGGCCCGGGGACAGATACAATGAGCAGTTCTTC. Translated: CASRPGDRYNEQFF.

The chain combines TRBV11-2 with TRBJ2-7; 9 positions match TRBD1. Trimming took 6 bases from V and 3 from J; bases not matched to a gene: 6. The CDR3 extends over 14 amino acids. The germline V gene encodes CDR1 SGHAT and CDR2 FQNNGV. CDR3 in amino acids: CASRQGAELYEQYF. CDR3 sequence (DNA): TGTGCCAGCAGACAGGGGGCGGAACTCTACGAGCAGTACTTC.

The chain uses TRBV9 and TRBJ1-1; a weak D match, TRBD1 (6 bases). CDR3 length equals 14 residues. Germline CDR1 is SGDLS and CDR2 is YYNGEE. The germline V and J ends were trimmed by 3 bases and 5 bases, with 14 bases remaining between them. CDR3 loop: CASSAHRDRTEAFF. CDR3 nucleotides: TGTGCCAGCAGCGCCCACAGGGATCGTACTGAAGCTTTCTTT.

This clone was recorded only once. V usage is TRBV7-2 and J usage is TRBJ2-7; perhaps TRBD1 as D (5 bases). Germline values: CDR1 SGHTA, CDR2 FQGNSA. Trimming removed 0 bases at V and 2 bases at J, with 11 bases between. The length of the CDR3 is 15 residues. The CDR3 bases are TGTGCCAGCAGCTTAGCGTGGGGCAGGGCCTACGAGCAGTACTTC. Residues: CASSLAWGRAYEQYF.

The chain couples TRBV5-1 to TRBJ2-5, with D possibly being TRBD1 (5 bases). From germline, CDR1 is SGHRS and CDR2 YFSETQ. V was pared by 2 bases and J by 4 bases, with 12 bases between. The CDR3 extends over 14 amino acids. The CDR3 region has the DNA TGCGCCAGCAGCTTAGGTAGGGGTTCAGAGACCCAGTACTTC. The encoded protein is CASSLGRGSETQYF.

As DNA, the CDR3 is TGCGCCAGCAGCCCCGGTACAGGGGGCAATCAGCCCCAGCATTTT. This translates into CASSPGTGGNQPQHF. The chain combines TRBV4-1 with TRBJ1-5, with 7 bases identical to TRBD1. The CDR3 extends over 15 amino acids. Trimming at V came to 4 bases and at J to 2 bases, leaving 5 bases not matched to a gene. Germline V gene lookup returns CDR1 MGHRA and CDR2 YSYEKL.

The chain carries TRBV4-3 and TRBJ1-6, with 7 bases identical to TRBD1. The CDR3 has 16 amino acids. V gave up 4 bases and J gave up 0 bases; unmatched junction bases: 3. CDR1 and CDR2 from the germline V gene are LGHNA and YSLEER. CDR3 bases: TGCGCCAGCAGCCTGACAGGGAGCTCCTATAATTCACCCCTCCACTTT. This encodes CASSLTGSSYNSPLHF.

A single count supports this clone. CDR3 in amino acids: CASSLLTGYNTF. Here the CDR3 DNA reads TGTGCCAGCAGTTTATTGACAGGGTACAACACCTTC. The chain carries TRBV28 and TRBJ1-2; 7 positions agree with TRBD1. In germline, CDR1 is MDHEN, CDR2 SYDVKM. The CDR3 sequence is 12 residues long. With V trimmed by 1 base and J by 12 bases, 5 bases remained unmatched.

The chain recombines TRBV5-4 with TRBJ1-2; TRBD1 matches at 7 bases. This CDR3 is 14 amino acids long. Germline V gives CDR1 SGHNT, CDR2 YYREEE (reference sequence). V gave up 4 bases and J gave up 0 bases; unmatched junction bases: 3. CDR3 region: CASSRQGSNYGYTF. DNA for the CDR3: TGTGCCAGCAGCCGACAGGGATCTAACTATGGCTACACCTTC. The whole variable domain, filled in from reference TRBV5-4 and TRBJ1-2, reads ETGVTQSPTHLIKTRGQQVTLRCSSQSGHNTVSWYQQALGQGPQFIFQYYREEENGRGNFPPRFSGLQFPNYSSELNVNALELDDSALYLCASSRQGSNYGYTFGSGTRLTVV.

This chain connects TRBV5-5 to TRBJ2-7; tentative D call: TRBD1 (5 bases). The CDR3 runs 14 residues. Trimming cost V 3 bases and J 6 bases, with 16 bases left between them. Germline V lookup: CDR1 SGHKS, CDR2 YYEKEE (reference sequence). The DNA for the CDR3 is TGTGCCAGCAGCTCTCCGGGCAGGGCTAGCGAGCAGTACTTC. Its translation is CASSSPGRASEQYF.

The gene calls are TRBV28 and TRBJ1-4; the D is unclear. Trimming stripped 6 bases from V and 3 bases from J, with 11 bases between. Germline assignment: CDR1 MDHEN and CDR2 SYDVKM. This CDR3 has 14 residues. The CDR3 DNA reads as TGTGCCAGCAGCCTCGACACCTCTAATGAAAAACTGTTTTTT. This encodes CASSLDTSNEKLFF. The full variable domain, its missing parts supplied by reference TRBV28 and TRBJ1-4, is DVKVTQSSRYLVKRTGEKVFLECVQDMDHENMFWYRQDPGLGLRLIYFSYDVKMKEKGDIPEGYSVSREKKERFSLILESASTNQTSMYLCASSLDTSNEKLFFGSGTQLSVL.

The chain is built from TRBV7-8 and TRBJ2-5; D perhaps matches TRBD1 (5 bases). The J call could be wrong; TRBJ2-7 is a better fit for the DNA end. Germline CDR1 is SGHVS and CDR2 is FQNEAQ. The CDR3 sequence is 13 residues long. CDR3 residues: CASSFQGTGEQYF. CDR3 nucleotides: TGTGCCAGCAGCTTTCAGGGAACGGGCGAGCAGTACTTC.

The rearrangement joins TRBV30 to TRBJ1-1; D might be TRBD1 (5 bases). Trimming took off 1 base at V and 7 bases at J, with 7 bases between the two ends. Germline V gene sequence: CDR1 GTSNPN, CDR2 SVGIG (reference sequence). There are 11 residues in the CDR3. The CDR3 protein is CAWSEGFEAFF. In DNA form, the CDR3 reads TGTGCCTGGAGTGAGGGGTTTGAAGCTTTCTTT.

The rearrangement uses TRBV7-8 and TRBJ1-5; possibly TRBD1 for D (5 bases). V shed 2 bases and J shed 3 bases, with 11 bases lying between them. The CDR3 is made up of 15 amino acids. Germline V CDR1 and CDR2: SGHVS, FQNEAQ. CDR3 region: CASSLPGPNNQPQHF. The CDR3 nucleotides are TGTGCCAGCAGCTTACCAGGGCCAAACAATCAGCCCCAGCATTTT.

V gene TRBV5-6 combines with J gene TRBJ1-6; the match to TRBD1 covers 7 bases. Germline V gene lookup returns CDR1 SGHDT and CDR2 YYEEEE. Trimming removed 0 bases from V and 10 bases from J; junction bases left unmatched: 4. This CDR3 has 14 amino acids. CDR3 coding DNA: TGTGCCAGCAGCTTGGAGGGGGCAGAATCACCCCTCCACTTT. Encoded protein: CASSLEGAESPLHF.

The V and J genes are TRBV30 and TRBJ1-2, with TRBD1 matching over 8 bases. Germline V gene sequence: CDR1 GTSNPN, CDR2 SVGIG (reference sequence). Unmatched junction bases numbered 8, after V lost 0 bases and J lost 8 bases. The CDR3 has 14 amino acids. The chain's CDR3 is CAWSVRDRRTGYTF. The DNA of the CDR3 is TGTGCCTGGAGTGTACGGGACAGGAGAACCGGCTACACCTTC.

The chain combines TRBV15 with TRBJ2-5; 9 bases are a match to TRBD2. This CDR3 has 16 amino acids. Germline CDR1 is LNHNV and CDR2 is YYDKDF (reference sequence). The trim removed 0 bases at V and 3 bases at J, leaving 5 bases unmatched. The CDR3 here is CATSRDLAGLEETQYF. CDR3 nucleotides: TGTGCCACCAGCAGAGATCTAGCGGGGTTAGAAGAGACCCAGTACTTC.

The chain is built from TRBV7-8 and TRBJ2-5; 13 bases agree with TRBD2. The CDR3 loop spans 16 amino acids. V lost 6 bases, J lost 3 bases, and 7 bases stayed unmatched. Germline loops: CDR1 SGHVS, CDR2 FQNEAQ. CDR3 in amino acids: CASRSTGLAGKETQYF. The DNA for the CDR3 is TGTGCCAGCAGATCTACGGGACTAGCGGGGAAAGAGACCCAGTACTTC.

CDR3 region: CASSYSQGSGSDEQFF. Here the CDR3 DNA reads TGTGCCAGCAGCTACTCCCAGGGATCGGGCAGCGATGAGCAGTTCTTC. The rearrangement joins TRBV5-6 to TRBJ2-1; D is perhaps TRBD1 (5 bases). The germline CDR1 and CDR2 sequences are SGHDT and YYEEEE. This CDR3 is 16 amino acids long. V was cut by 3 bases and J by 8 bases, with 21 bases left in between.

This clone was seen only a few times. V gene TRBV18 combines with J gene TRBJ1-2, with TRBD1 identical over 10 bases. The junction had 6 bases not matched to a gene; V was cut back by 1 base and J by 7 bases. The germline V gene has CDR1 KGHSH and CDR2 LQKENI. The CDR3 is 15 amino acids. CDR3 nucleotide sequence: TGTGCCAGCTCACCACGTAATGACAGGGGGCTTGGCTACACCTTC. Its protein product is CASSPRNDRGLGYTF. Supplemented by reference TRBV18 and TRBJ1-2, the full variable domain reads NAGVMQNPRHLVRRRGQEARLRCSPMKGHSHVYWYRQLPEEGLKFMVYLQKENIIDESGMPKERFSAEFPKEGPSILRIQQVVRGDSAAYFCASSPRNDRGLGYTFGSGTRLTVV.

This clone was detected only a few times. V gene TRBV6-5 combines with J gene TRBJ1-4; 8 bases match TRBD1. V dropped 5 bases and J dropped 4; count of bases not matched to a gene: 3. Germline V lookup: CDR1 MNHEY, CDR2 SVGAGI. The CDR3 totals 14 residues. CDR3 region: CASSEGQGNEKLFF. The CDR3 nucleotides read TGTGCCAGCAGTGAAGGACAGGGTAATGAAAAACTGTTTTTT.

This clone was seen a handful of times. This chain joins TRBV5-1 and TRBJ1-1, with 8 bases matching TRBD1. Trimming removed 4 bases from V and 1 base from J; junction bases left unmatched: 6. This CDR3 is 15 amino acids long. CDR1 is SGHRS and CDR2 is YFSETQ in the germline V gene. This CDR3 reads CASSTPGTGNTEAFF. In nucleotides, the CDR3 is TGCGCCAGCAGCACTCCCGGGACAGGGAACACTGAAGCTTTCTTT.

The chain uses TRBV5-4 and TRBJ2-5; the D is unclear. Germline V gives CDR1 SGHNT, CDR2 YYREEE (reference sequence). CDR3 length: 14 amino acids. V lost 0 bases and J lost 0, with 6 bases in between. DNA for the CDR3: TGTGCCAGCAGCTTGGAGCCGTACCAAGAGACCCAGTACTTC. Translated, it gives CASSLEPYQETQYF.